A single sample gave rise to the 29 T cell receptor beta chains below, sequenced in a study of PD-L1 blockade in urothelial cancer. Indicated time point: pretreatment peripheral blood. Repertoires were generated with immunoSEQ multiplex PCR, while TCRdb's copy carries only in-frame clones and drops some. Of tens of thousands of clones in the sample, approximately 80% are singletons; the top ten hold roughly 7.3%. Here the sequenced sample was PBMCs, taken around atezolizumab (anti-PD-L1) treatment. These receptors were obtained from a man aged 40-49 years with urothelial cancer.

The rearrangement joins TRBV30 to TRBJ1-1; TRBD1 agrees at 7 bases. CDR1 GTSNPN and CDR2 SVGIG come from the germline V gene (reference sequence). V was pared by 5 bases and J by 0 bases, with 6 bases of the junction left unmatched. CDR3 length: 14 residues. The CDR3 sequence: CAWQGGTVNTEAFF. CDR3 bases: TGTGCCTGGCAGGGGGGAACAGTGAACACTGAAGCTTTCTTT.

The CDR3 nucleotides read TGTGCCACCAGCGGGGGACTAGCGGCACCCGGGGAGCTGTTTTTT. This gives the protein CATSGGLAAPGELFF. The chain links TRBV15 to TRBJ2-2, with 11 nucleotides matching TRBD2. CDR1 and CDR2 (germline): LNHNV, YYDKDF (reference sequence). The V gene end was trimmed by 5 bases and the J gene end by 6 bases; junction bases not matched to a gene: 5. CDR3 length equals 15 residues. Full variable domain (missing parts from reference TRBV15 and TRBJ2-2): DAMVIQNPRYQVTQFGKPVTLSCSQTLNHNVMYWYQQKSSQAPKLLFHYYDKDFNNEADTPDNFQSRRPNTSFCFLDIRSPGLGDTAMYLCATSGGLAAPGELFFGEGSRLTVL.

The J gene is TRBJ2-1, the V gene TRBV14; D is unclear. V lost 1 base, J lost 9 bases, and 13 bases lay in between. CDR1 and CDR2 (germline): SGHDN, FVKESK. CDR3 length: 14 residues. The CDR3 DNA follows: TGTGCCAGCAGCCAAGCCCTAGGTATCAGTGAGCAGTTCTTC. Protein product: CASSQALGISEQFF. Together with reference TRBV14 and TRBJ2-1, the CDR3 gives the full variable domain: EAGVTQFPSHSVIEKGQTVTLRCDPISGHDNLYWYRRVMGKEIKFLLHFVKESKQDESGMPNNRFLAERTGGTYSTLKVQPAELEDSGVYFCASSQALGISEQFFGPGTRLTVL.

The rearrangement uses TRBV28 and TRBJ2-5, with TRBD1 matching 7 bases. The CDR3 has 12 residues. Germline V lookup: CDR1 MDHEN, CDR2 SYDVKM. The junction had 2 bases not matched to a gene; V was cut back by 5 bases and J by 5 bases. CDR3 nucleotides: TGTGCCAGCAGTGACAGGGTGGAGACCCAGTACTTC. Amino acid sequence: CASSDRVETQYF.

The gene calls are TRBV2 and TRBJ1-2; no reliable D call. The CDR3 loop spans 12 amino acids. Looked up from germline, CDR1 is SNHLY and CDR2 is FYNNEI. The V gene lost 6 bases and the J gene lost 5 bases, with 10 bases spanning the gap. CDR3 sequence: CASRTAQYGYTF. CDR3 DNA sequence: TGTGCCAGCAGGACTGCCCAGTATGGCTACACCTTC.

The chain couples TRBV5-5 to TRBJ1-2; D remains ambiguous. V was clipped by 0 bases and J by 4 bases, with 13 bases between them. Germline V gene lookup returns CDR1 SGHKS and CDR2 YYEKEE (reference sequence). The CDR3 length is 15 residues. CDR3 protein: CASSLVVMSGYGYTF. The CDR3 coding sequence is TGTGCCAGCAGCTTGGTTGTTATGTCGGGCTATGGCTACACCTTC.

This chain uses TRBV7-6 with TRBJ2-3; TRBD2 might be the D (5 bases). CDR1 and CDR2 (germline): SGHVS, FNYEAQ. The CDR3 spans 14 residues. The V gene lost 6 bases and the J gene lost 6 bases, with 16 bases spanning the gap. The CDR3 coding sequence is TGTGCCAGCAGTTCGGAGGTCCTCGGGGATACGCAGTATTTT. Its translation is CASSSEVLGDTQYF.

The chain carries TRBV29-1 and TRBJ2-5; 7 nucleotides match TRBD2. The length of the CDR3 is 12 residues. CDR1 and CDR2 from the germline V gene are SQVTM and ANQGSEA. V lost 7 bases and J lost 1; bases outside the gene matches: 3. Written as DNA, the CDR3 is TGCAGCGCCGGGACTACCCAAGAGACCCAGTACTTC. It translates to CSAGTTQETQYF.

The genes are TRBV6-5 and TRBJ2-7; TRBD1 agrees at 9 bases. V shed 0 bases, J shed 2 bases, and the junction held 2 bases outside the gene matches. This CDR3 contains 15 residues. Per the germline V gene, CDR1 is MNHEY and CDR2 is SVGAGI. CDR3 region: CASSYSGQGTYEQYF. The CDR3 bases are TGTGCCAGCAGTTACTCGGGACAGGGTACCTACGAGCAGTACTTC.

V gene TRBV7-9 combines with J gene TRBJ2-2; maybe TRBD2 (7 bases). Trimming stripped 7 bases from V and 3 bases from J, with 21 bases between. This CDR3 has 17 residues. The V gene's germline CDR1 is SEHNR and CDR2 FQNEAQ (reference sequence). This CDR3 reads CASTTGGGALHTGELFF. CDR3 DNA: TGTGCCAGCACAACGGGCGGGGGCGCCCTCCACACCGGGGAGCTGTTTTTT.

The CDR3 DNA sequence: TGTGCCAGCAGCCCCCCCGGGACAGCAAACACTGAAGCTTTCTTT. Amino acids: CASSPPGTANTEAFF. The rearrangement joins TRBV5-4 to TRBJ1-1, with TRBD1 matching 7 bases. The V gene's germline CDR1 is SGHNT and CDR2 YYREEE (reference sequence). V was clipped by 4 bases and J by 2 bases; unmatched bases: 8. The CDR3 is made up of 15 amino acids.

This chain uses TRBV13 with TRBJ1-1; 8 nucleotides align to TRBD1. Germline CDR1 PRHDT, CDR2 FYEKMQ (reference sequence). With 4 bases clipped from V and 9 bases from J, the junction kept 1 base outside the gene matches. This CDR3 has 11 residues. CDR3 region: CASSWDRKAFF. The DNA of the CDR3 is TGTGCCAGCAGCTGGGACAGGAAAGCTTTCTTT.

This clone is a singleton in its sample. The chain is built from TRBV7-2 and TRBJ2-2; 8 positions match TRBD1. Trimming removed 2 bases from V and 6 bases from J; junction bases left unmatched: 5. Germline CDR1 is SGHTA and CDR2 is FQGNSA. This CDR3 contains 15 residues. The chain's CDR3 is CASSLRRQGSGELFF. The CDR3 DNA sequence: TGTGCCAGCAGCTTAAGGCGACAGGGGTCCGGGGAGCTGTTTTTT. The whole variable domain, remainder taken from reference TRBV7-2 and TRBJ2-2, is GAGVSQSPSNKVTEKGKDVELRCDPISGHTALYWYRQSLGQGLEFLIYFQGNSAPDKSGLPSDRFSAERTGGSVSTLTIQRTQQEDSAVYLCASSLRRQGSGELFFGEGSRLTVL.

The genes are TRBV7-2 and TRBJ1-3, with D unresolved. Germline CDR1 SGHTA, CDR2 FQGNSA. The CDR3 contains 16 residues. V lost 6 bases and J 2 bases, leaving 17 bases between the germline ends. CDR3 sequence: CASSPRDSLPGNTIYF. The CDR3 bases are TGTGCCAGCAGTCCTCGAGATTCCTTACCTGGAAACACCATATATTTT.

The chain couples TRBV28 to TRBJ1-1; TRBD1 is a possible D gene (5 bases). Trimming left V 6 bases short and J 5 bases short, with 13 bases between. Germline CDR1 reads MDHEN; CDR2 reads SYDVKM. The length of the CDR3 is 13 residues. This CDR3 reads CASSTGGWTEAFF. The DNA for the CDR3 is TGTGCCAGCAGCACAGGAGGGTGGACTGAAGCTTTCTTT.

The chain carries TRBV6-5 and TRBJ2-1; a weak D match, TRBD2 (6 bases). Trimming took off 0 bases at V and 6 bases at J, with 15 bases between the two ends. Germline-derived CDR1 and CDR2 are MNHEY and SVGAGI. The CDR3 loop spans 16 amino acids. The CDR3 region has the DNA TGTGCCAGCAGTTACTCTGGGAGGTCCTTAAGCAATGAGCAGTTCTTC. Protein sequence: CASSYSGRSLSNEQFF.

This clone was detected once. The V and J genes are TRBV29-1 and TRBJ2-7, with a weak D call TRBD2 (5 bases). The V end lost 4 bases, the J end lost 2 bases, and 15 bases lay between the germline ends. CDR3 length: 14 amino acids. Looked up from germline, CDR1 is SQVTM and CDR2 is ANQGSEA. The CDR3: CSVAESFGAYEQYF. CDR3 bases: TGCAGCGTTGCTGAAAGCTTCGGGGCCTACGAGCAGTACTTC.

V usage is TRBV25-1 and J usage is TRBJ1-1; maybe TRBD1 (5 bases). V was clipped by 7 bases and J by 1 base, with 7 bases between them. The CDR3 extends over 12 amino acids. Germline CDR1 MGHDK, CDR2 SYGVNS. As DNA, the CDR3 is TGTGCCAGCACGGGGGGGAACACTGAAGCTTTCTTT. Its protein product is CASTGGNTEAFF.

V is TRBV20-1 and J is TRBJ2-7; 8 bases are a match to TRBD2. The CDR3 extends over 11 amino acids. Germline CDR1 DFQATT, CDR2 SNEGSKA (reference sequence). The J segment lost 6 bases and the V segment lost 6 bases, leaving 4 bases of the junction unmatched. The CDR3 DNA reads TGCAGTGCGGGACTAGTCCTCGAGCAGTACTTC. It yields the protein CSAGLVLEQYF.

The chain has TRBV7-9 and TRBJ2-5, with TRBD1 matching over 9 bases. The CDR3 runs to 15 residues. Germline CDR1 reads SEHNR; CDR2 reads FQNEAQ (reference sequence). V shed 3 bases, J shed 3 bases, and the junction held 5 bases outside the gene matches. The CDR3 here is CASSFTGTGKETQYF. DNA of the CDR3: TGTGCCAGCAGCTTTACCGGGACAGGGAAAGAGACCCAGTACTTC.

V and J are TRBV5-6 and TRBJ2-3; 8 bases match TRBD2. The CDR3 consists of 14 residues. CDR1 and CDR2 (germline): SGHDT, YYEEEE. V shed 5 bases, J shed 1 base, and the junction held 3 bases outside the gene matches. Here the CDR3 reads CASRLAGGTDTQYF. The CDR3 DNA reads as TGTGCCAGCAGGCTAGCGGGTGGCACAGATACGCAGTATTTT.

The rearrangement links TRBV7-9 to TRBJ2-1, with 8 bases that match TRBD2. The CDR3 extends over 16 amino acids. Trimming at V came to 3 bases and at J to 0 bases, leaving 4 bases not matched to a gene. CDR1 SEHNR and CDR2 FQNEAQ come from the germline V gene (reference sequence). DNA of the CDR3: TGTGCCAGCAGCTTTTTAGGGACTAGCTCCTACAATGAGCAGTTCTTC. Its protein is CASSFLGTSSYNEQFF. Variable domain in full (rest from reference TRBV7-9 and TRBJ2-1): DTGVSQNPRHKITKRGQNVTFRCDPISEHNRLYWYRQTLGQGPEFLTYFQNEAQLEKSRLLSDRFSAERPKGSFSTLEIQRTEQGDSAMYLCASSFLGTSSYNEQFFGPGTRLTVL.

The chain uses TRBV5-1 and TRBJ2-6; D gene uncertain. Germline CDR1 reads SGHRS; CDR2 reads YFSETQ. This CDR3 comprises 13 residues. V was cut by 4 bases and J by 5 bases, with 7 bases left in between. The CDR3 DNA reads as TGCGCCAGCAGCCCCCTAAGGGCCAACGTCCTGACTTTC. It specifies CASSPLRANVLTF.

This chain uses TRBV5-4 with TRBJ2-2, with D tentatively TRBD2 (5 bases). V was trimmed by 0 bases and J by 1 base, leaving 13 bases between them. The CDR3 is made up of 17 amino acids. CDR1 and CDR2 (germline): SGHNT, YYREEE (reference sequence). DNA of the CDR3: TGTGCCAGCAGCTTGGAGCACACTAGGGAGAACACCGGGGAGCTGTTTTTT. Residues: CASSLEHTRENTGELFF.

The chain joins TRBV30 to TRBJ2-7; 9 nucleotides align to TRBD2. Trimming at V came to 6 bases and at J to 3 bases, leaving 6 bases not matched to a gene. Germline V gene sequence: CDR1 GTSNPN, CDR2 SVGIG (reference sequence). The CDR3 runs to 13 residues. CDR3 residues: CACGAGGNYEQYF. The CDR3 DNA reads as TGTGCCTGCGGAGCGGGGGGAAACTACGAGCAGTACTTC. Full variable domain (remainder filled in from reference TRBV30 and TRBJ2-7): SQTIHQWPATLVQPVGSPLSLECTVEGTSNPNLYWYRQAAGRGLQLLFYSVGIGQISSEVPQNLSASRPQDRQFILSSKKLLLSDSGFYLCACGAGGNYEQYFGPGTRLTVT.

The CDR3 coding sequence is TGTGCCAGCAGCTTAGTGCCTAGGCATGATAATGAGCAGTTCTTC. This translates into CASSLVPRHDNEQFF. The chain combines TRBV11-2 with TRBJ2-1, with D unresolved. The CDR3 is 15 amino acids. Germline loops: CDR1 SGHAT, CDR2 FQNNGV. Trimming left V 1 base short and J 7 bases short, with 14 bases between.

This chain joins TRBV15 and TRBJ1-2; D is undetermined. Trimming removed 0 bases from V and 4 bases from J, with 15 bases in between. CDR3 length: 16 residues. The germline V gene encodes CDR1 LNHNV and CDR2 YYDKDF (reference sequence). The CDR3, as DNA: TGTGCCACCAGCAGAGAAACGGCGGGGAACGTCTATGGCTACACCTTC. Translated, it gives CATSRETAGNVYGYTF. The full variable domain, completed using reference TRBV15 and TRBJ1-2, is DAMVIQNPRYQVTQFGKPVTLSCSQTLNHNVMYWYQQKSSQAPKLLFHYYDKDFNNEADTPDNFQSRRPNTSFCFLDIRSPGLGDTAMYLCATSRETAGNVYGYTFGSGTRLTVV.

The gene calls are TRBV30 and TRBJ1-1, with no clear D. The germline V and J ends were trimmed by 8 bases and 1 base, with 14 bases remaining between them. In germline, CDR1 is GTSNPN, CDR2 SVGIG (reference sequence). The CDR3 length is 13 residues. CDR3 sequence reads: CARVGGPNTEAFF. The CDR3 DNA reads as TGTGCCAGGGTCGGAGGGCCGAACACTGAAGCTTTCTTT.

The J gene is TRBJ2-2, the V gene TRBV5-1; 12 bases fit TRBD2. From germline, CDR1 is SGHRS and CDR2 YFSETQ. The CDR3 has 17 residues. V gave up 4 bases and J gave up 4 bases; unmatched junction bases: 8. CDR3 in amino acids: CASSPRGTSGFTGELFF. The CDR3 nucleotides read TGCGCCAGCAGCCCTCGGGGGACTAGCGGGTTCACCGGGGAGCTGTTTTTT. Complete variable domain (other parts from reference TRBV5-1 and TRBJ2-2): KAGVTQTPRYLIKTRGQQVTLSCSPISGHRSVSWYQQTPGQGLQFLFEYFSETQRNKGNFPGRFSGRQFSNSRSEMNVSTLELGDSALYLCASSPRGTSGFTGELFFGEGSRLTVL.